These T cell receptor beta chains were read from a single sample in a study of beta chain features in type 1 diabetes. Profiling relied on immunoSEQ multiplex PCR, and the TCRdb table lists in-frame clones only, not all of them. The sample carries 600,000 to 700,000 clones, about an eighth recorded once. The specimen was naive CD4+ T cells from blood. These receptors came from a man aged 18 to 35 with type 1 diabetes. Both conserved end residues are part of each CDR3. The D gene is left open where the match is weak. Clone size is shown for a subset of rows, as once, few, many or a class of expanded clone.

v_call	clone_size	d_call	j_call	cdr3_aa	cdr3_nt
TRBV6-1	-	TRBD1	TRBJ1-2	CASSQQGVYGYTF	TGTGCCAGCAGTCAACAGGGGGTATATGGCTACACCTTC
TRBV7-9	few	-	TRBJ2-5	CASSLVSETQYF	TGTGCCAGCAGCCTGGTATCGGAGACCCAGTACTTC
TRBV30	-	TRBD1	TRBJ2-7	CAWSGDSYEQYF	TGTGCCTGGAGCGGGGACAGCTACGAGCAGTACTTC
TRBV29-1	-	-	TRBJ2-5	CSVEDDAAAVETQYF	TGCAGCGTTGAAGATGACGCGGCGGCGGTGGAGACCCAGTACTTC
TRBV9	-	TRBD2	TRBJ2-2	CASSVQSSGGSTGELFF	TGTGCCAGCAGCGTCCAATCTAGCGGGGGGTCAACCGGGGAGCTGTTTTTT
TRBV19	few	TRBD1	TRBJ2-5	CASSMDRGQETQYF	TGTGCCAGTAGTATGGACAGGGGGCAAGAGACCCAGTACTTC
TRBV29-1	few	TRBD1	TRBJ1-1	CSVVQQGAGEAFF	TGCAGCGTGGTCCAACAGGGGGCGGGTGAAGCTTTCTTT
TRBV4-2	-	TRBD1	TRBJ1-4	CASSQDWGTGDEKLFF	TGTGCCAGCAGCCAAGATTGGGGGACAGGGGACGAAAAACTGTTTTTT
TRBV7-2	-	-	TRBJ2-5	CASSLVPREMETQYF	TGTGCCAGCAGCTTAGTTCCCAGGGAGATGGAGACCCAGTACTTC
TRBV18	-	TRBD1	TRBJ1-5	CASSPLPGTANQPQHF	TGTGCCAGCTCACCCTTACCCGGGACAGCAAATCAGCCCCAGCATTTT
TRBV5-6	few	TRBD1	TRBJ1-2	CASSDATGHEHGYTF	TGTGCCAGCAGCGACGCGACAGGGCACGAACATGGCTACACCTTC
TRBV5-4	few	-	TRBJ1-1	CASSFIGVATEAFF	TGTGCCAGCAGCTTTATAGGGGTAGCAACTGAAGCTTTCTTT
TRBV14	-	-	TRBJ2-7	CASSQGPGRSQYF	TGTGCCAGCAGCCAGGGGCCAGGCCGGTCGCAGTACTTC
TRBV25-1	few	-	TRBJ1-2	CASSEPGKGGGYTF	TGTGCCAGCAGTGAACCTGGCAAGGGGGGTGGCTACACCTTC
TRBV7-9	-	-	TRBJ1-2	CASSLEGGGYTF	TGTGCCAGCAGCTTAGAGGGGGGTGGCTACACCTTC
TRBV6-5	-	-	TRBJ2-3	CASSQETDTQYF	TGTGCCAGCAGTCAAGAGACAGATACGCAGTATTTT
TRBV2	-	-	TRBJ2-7	CASTQGFSYEQYF	TGTGCCAGCACTCAAGGGTTCTCGTACGAGCAGTACTTC
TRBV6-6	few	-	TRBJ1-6	CASNEGPVSPLHF	TGTGCCAGCAACGAGGGGCCCGTTTCACCCCTCCACTTT
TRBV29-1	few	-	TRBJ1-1	CSVVPVSEGTEAFF	TGCAGCGTTGTTCCGGTGTCCGAGGGCACTGAAGCTTTCTTT